This T cell receptor (beta chain) was identified during a study of breast tumors, draining lymph nodes, adjacent tissues. This clonotype was picked up one time. One entry per CDR3 protein, called by TCRdb with MiXCR from the multiplex PCR reads. The profile shows about 140,000 distinct CDR3 sequences, around a third of them singletons. Breast cancer patients provided tissue from their axillary draining lymph nodes. CDR1 and CDR2 from the germline V gene are SNHLY and FYNNEI. This CDR3 has 16 residues. The ends were cut back, 5 bases at V and 2 bases at J, with 15 bases in the middle. The chain links TRBV2 to TRBJ2-2; D tentatively reads TRBD1 or TRBD2 (5 bases each). This receptor was taken from a female donor with breast cancer. Some clones in this sample may be carry-over from other donors' samples. Sequencing was performed on axillary lymph node tissue. The CDR3 is CASSPPGRPNTGELFF. CDR3 sequence (DNA): TGTGCCAGCAGTCCCCCGGGACGGCCTAACACCGGGGAGCTGTTTTTT.